Listed below are T cell receptor beta chains from one sample, sequenced in a study of blood T cell repertoires in COVID-19. Produced via immunoSEQ multiplex PCR; TCRdb's table is partial and in-frame only. Among 170,000 or so clones listed, approximately 80% were seen once. Sequencing was carried out using peripheral blood. The receptors come from a woman in her sixties with acute or convalescent COVID-19. The CDR3 runs from the conserved cysteine through the conserved F or W. D genes are given only for firm matches. The size of a clone is reported for some rows only, either as once, few or many, or as a class for expanded clones.

v_gene: TRBV7-2
d_gene: TRBD1
abundance: -
j_gene: TRBJ2-3
CDR3nt: TGTGCCAGCAGCCCCAGGGGTGGCAGGGGGCTAGGAGATACGCAGTATTTT
CDR3aa: CASSPRGGRGLGDTQYF

v_gene: TRBV18
d_gene: TRBD1
abundance: few
j_gene: TRBJ2-7
CDR3nt: TGTGCCAGCTCATCGACAGGGGGTCCCTACGAGCAGTACTTC
CDR3aa: CASSSTGGPYEQYF

v_gene: TRBV13
d_gene: -
abundance: once
j_gene: TRBJ1-1
CDR3nt: TGTGCCAGCAGCTTATCACAGAACACTGAAGCTTTCTTT
CDR3aa: CASSLSQNTEAFF

v_gene: TRBV2
d_gene: TRBD1
abundance: -
j_gene: TRBJ1-6
CDR3nt: TGTGCCAGCAGACAGGGGCGGGTCGATTCACCCCTCCACTTT
CDR3aa: CASRQGRVDSPLHF

v_gene: TRBV11-2
d_gene: TRBD1
abundance: -
j_gene: TRBJ1-1
CDR3nt: TGTGCCAGCAGCCCCCGGACAGGGAACACTGAAGCTTTCTTT
CDR3aa: CASSPRTGNTEAFF

v_gene: TRBV7-8
d_gene: TRBD2
abundance: -
j_gene: TRBJ2-1
CDR3nt: TGTGCCAGCAGCAACCAACCGGGACTAGTTCATGAGCAGTTCTTC
CDR3aa: CASSNQPGLVHEQFF

v_gene: TRBV19
d_gene: -
abundance: -
j_gene: TRBJ2-3
CDR3nt: TGTGCCAGTAGTCCCCCCCGGACAGGGACTAGCAGACGGGGTACAGATACGCAGTATTTT
CDR3aa: CASSPPRTGTSRRGTDTQYF

v_gene: TRBV5-1
d_gene: TRBD1
abundance: few
j_gene: TRBJ2-7
CDR3nt: TGCGCCAGCAGCTTGTCAGGGGGAAACGAGCAGTACTTC
CDR3aa: CASSLSGGNEQYF

v_gene: TRBV28
d_gene: -
abundance: -
j_gene: TRBJ1-2
CDR3nt: TGTGCCAGCAGTCGGACAGCCCACTATGGCTACACCTTC
CDR3aa: CASSRTAHYGYTF

v_gene: TRBV29-1
d_gene: -
abundance: -
j_gene: TRBJ2-1
CDR3nt: TGCAGCGTTGAAGGCAGGGGAAAGGACAATGAGCAGTTCTTC
CDR3aa: CSVEGRGKDNEQFF

v_gene: TRBV5-1
d_gene: -
abundance: once
j_gene: TRBJ1-4
CDR3nt: TGCGCCAGCAGCCGGACAACCGCAACTAATGAAAAACTGTTTTTT
CDR3aa: CASSRTTATNEKLFF

v_gene: TRBV7-2
d_gene: -
abundance: once
j_gene: TRBJ1-2
CDR3nt: TGTGCCAGCAGCTTACTCGTAGGGGAGGGCTATGGCTACACCTTC
CDR3aa: CASSLLVGEGYGYTF

v_gene: TRBV19
d_gene: -
abundance: -
j_gene: TRBJ1-5
CDR3nt: TGTGCCAGTAGAGAGGGGGAAGGAGGCAATCAGCCCCAGCATTTT
CDR3aa: CASREGEGGNQPQHF

v_gene: TRBV5-1
d_gene: -
abundance: -
j_gene: TRBJ2-5
CDR3nt: TGCGCCAGCAGCTTGGGCAGTCCCAGCGGGGAGACCCAGTACTTC
CDR3aa: CASSLGSPSGETQYF

v_gene: TRBV7-2
d_gene: -
abundance: -
j_gene: TRBJ1-6
CDR3nt: TGTGCCAGCAGCTCTTATTCACCCCTCCACTTT
CDR3aa: CASSSYSPLHF

v_gene: TRBV18
d_gene: TRBD1
abundance: -
j_gene: TRBJ2-7
CDR3nt: TGTGCCAGCTCACCGACGGGACAGGGCAGCGAGCAGTACTTC
CDR3aa: CASSPTGQGSEQYF

v_gene: TRBV18
d_gene: -
abundance: -
j_gene: TRBJ2-7
CDR3nt: TGTGCCAGCTCATTGGGTATCAGGGACGAGCAGTACTTC
CDR3aa: CASSLGIRDEQYF

v_gene: TRBV5-1
d_gene: TRBD1
abundance: few
j_gene: TRBJ1-6
CDR3nt: TGCGCCAGCAGCCTCGCGACCGGGACAGCTAATTCACCCCTCCACTTT
CDR3aa: CASSLATGTANSPLHF

v_gene: TRBV21-1
d_gene: -
abundance: -
j_gene: TRBJ2-1
CDR3nt: TGTGCCAGCAACTCTTCGGCGGCGGGGAGGCCCCCGGACAATGAGCAGTTCTTC
CDR3aa: CASNSSAAGRPPDNEQFF

v_gene: TRBV12-5
d_gene: -
abundance: -
j_gene: TRBJ2-1
CDR3nt: TGTGCTAGTGGTCAGGGGCTCGGGCGTGGAAATGAGCAGTTCTTC
CDR3aa: CASGQGLGRGNEQFF

v_gene: TRBV3-1/TRBV3-2
d_gene: -
abundance: -
j_gene: TRBJ1-2
CDR3nt: TGTGCCAGCAGCCAGGGGACAAAATATGGCTACACCTTC
CDR3aa: CASSQGTKYGYTF

v_gene: TRBV3-1/TRBV3-2
d_gene: TRBD2
abundance: -
j_gene: TRBJ2-7
CDR3nt: TGTGCCAGCAGCCTTCTCCGGGGGGGCTACGAGCAGTACTTC
CDR3aa: CASSLLRGGYEQYF

v_gene: TRBV19
d_gene: -
abundance: -
j_gene: TRBJ2-3
CDR3nt: TGTGCCAGTAGTATAGTGGAAGCGGGCACGGATACGCAGTATTTT
CDR3aa: CASSIVEAGTDTQYF

v_gene: TRBV27
d_gene: -
abundance: once
j_gene: TRBJ2-1
CDR3nt: TGTGCCAGCAGTTCCCGGACAGGAGGGAAGTTCTTC
CDR3aa: CASSSRTGGKFF

v_gene: TRBV7-2
d_gene: TRBD1
abundance: few
j_gene: TRBJ1-2
CDR3nt: TGTGCCAGCAGCTTCGACAGGGGCGGCTACACCTTC
CDR3aa: CASSFDRGGYTF

v_gene: TRBV5-1
d_gene: TRBD1
abundance: -
j_gene: TRBJ2-4
CDR3nt: TGCGCCAGCAGCACCGACAGGGCGAAAAACATTCAGTACTTC
CDR3aa: CASSTDRAKNIQYF

v_gene: TRBV6-2/TRBV6-3
d_gene: -
abundance: few
j_gene: TRBJ1-5
CDR3nt: TGTGCCAGCAGTTTAGAGTCCGGGGGTCAGCCCCAGCATTTT
CDR3aa: CASSLESGGQPQHF

v_gene: TRBV19
d_gene: TRBD1
abundance: -
j_gene: TRBJ2-1
CDR3nt: TGTGCCAGTAGGATGGACAGGGGTCCCCTAAATGAGCAGTTCTTC
CDR3aa: CASRMDRGPLNEQFF

v_gene: TRBV19
d_gene: TRBD2
abundance: once
j_gene: TRBJ2-1
CDR3nt: TGTGCCAGTAGTGAATTAGCGGGGGGGCCCGTGAATGAGCAGTTCTTC
CDR3aa: CASSELAGGPVNEQFF

v_gene: TRBV5-1
d_gene: -
abundance: -
j_gene: TRBJ1-1
CDR3nt: TGCGCCAGCAGCTTGGACCCGGGTTGGTTCACTGAAGCTTTCTTT
CDR3aa: CASSLDPGWFTEAFF

v_gene: TRBV4-3
d_gene: TRBD1
abundance: -
j_gene: TRBJ1-2
CDR3nt: TGCGCCAGCAGCCAAGACCTATATGACAGGGAATATGGCTACACCTTC
CDR3aa: CASSQDLYDREYGYTF

v_gene: TRBV19
d_gene: -
abundance: few
j_gene: TRBJ1-1
CDR3nt: TGTGCCAGTAGTGCGAACTCCGGGACTTGGGTGAACACTGAAGCTTTCTTT
CDR3aa: CASSANSGTWVNTEAFF

v_gene: TRBV2
d_gene: -
abundance: -
j_gene: TRBJ1-5
CDR3nt: TGTGCCAGCAGTGAACAGGGTAAGATTCAGCCCCAGCATTTT
CDR3aa: CASSEQGKIQPQHF

v_gene: TRBV10-1
d_gene: -
abundance: -
j_gene: TRBJ1-6
CDR3nt: TGCGCCAGCAGTGAAAAGGGCCCCGAGGGTTCACCCCTCCACTTT
CDR3aa: CASSEKGPEGSPLHF

v_gene: TRBV2
d_gene: -
abundance: -
j_gene: TRBJ1-2
CDR3nt: TGTGCCAGCAGTACACAGGGTTCTAACTATGGCTACACCTTC
CDR3aa: CASSTQGSNYGYTF

v_gene: TRBV29-1
d_gene: TRBD1
abundance: -
j_gene: TRBJ2-5
CDR3nt: TGCAGCGTTGAAGCTCCGGGACAGGGAGAAGAGACCCAGTACTTC
CDR3aa: CSVEAPGQGEETQYF

v_gene: TRBV21-1
d_gene: -
abundance: -
j_gene: TRBJ2-7
CDR3nt: TGTGCCAGCAGCACCGAAGGGACAGGGGTTATCGAGCAGTACTTC
CDR3aa: CASSTEGTGVIEQYF

v_gene: TRBV21-1
d_gene: -
abundance: -
j_gene: TRBJ1-2
CDR3nt: TGTGCCAGCAGCCTTCCCGGGAGGGGAGGCTATGGCTACACCTTC
CDR3aa: CASSLPGRGGYGYTF

v_gene: TRBV5-1
d_gene: -
abundance: once
j_gene: TRBJ1-3
CDR3nt: TGCGCCAGCAGCTTGGCGAGCTCTGGAAACACCATATATTTT
CDR3aa: CASSLASSGNTIYF

v_gene: TRBV5-5
d_gene: TRBD1
abundance: -
j_gene: TRBJ1-6
CDR3nt: TGTGCCAGCAGCCCGGTAGGGACAGGGGGACCCAATTCACCCCTCCACTTT
CDR3aa: CASSPVGTGGPNSPLHF

v_gene: TRBV28
d_gene: -
abundance: -
j_gene: TRBJ1-5
CDR3nt: TGTGCCAGCAGTTTATTACAGGGAGGGGGTCAGCCCCAGCATTTT
CDR3aa: CASSLLQGGGQPQHF